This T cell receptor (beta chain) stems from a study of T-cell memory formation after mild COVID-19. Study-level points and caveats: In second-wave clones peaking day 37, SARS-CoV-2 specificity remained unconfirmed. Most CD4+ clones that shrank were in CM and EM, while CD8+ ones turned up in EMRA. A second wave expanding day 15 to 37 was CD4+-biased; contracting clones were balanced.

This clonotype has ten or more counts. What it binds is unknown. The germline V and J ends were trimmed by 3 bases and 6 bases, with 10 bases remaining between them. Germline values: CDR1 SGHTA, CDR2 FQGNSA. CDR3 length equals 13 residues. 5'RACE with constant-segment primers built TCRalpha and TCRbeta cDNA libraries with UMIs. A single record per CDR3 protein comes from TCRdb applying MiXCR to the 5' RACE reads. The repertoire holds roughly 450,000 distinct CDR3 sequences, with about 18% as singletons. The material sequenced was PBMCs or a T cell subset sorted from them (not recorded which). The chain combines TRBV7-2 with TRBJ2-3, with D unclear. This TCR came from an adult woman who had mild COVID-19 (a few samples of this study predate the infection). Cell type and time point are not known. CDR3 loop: CASSFSPSDTQYF. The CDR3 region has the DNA TGTGCCAGCAGCTTCTCCCCCTCTGATACGCAGTATTTT.